This T cell receptor beta chain was retrieved from a study of blood T cell repertoires in COVID-19. About the research overall: Italy, Spain and the United States were the sources of the convalescent and acute COVID-19 samples. From T cells, B-cell-depleted T cells, or PBMCs came the material, which was cDNA or gDNA.

As processed by the authors: Estimated nucleated cell counts came from reference gene primer amplification. TCRdb's copy holds only in-frame clones and misses some; the assay was immunoSEQ multiplex PCR. Clone size and V and J calls were adopted from that table, with D and trimming inferred from the DNA. The table has roughly 150,000 clones, 78% seen once. The specimen was peripheral blood. The receptor was derived from a woman aged 80 or over with acute or convalescent COVID-19.

CDR3 residues: CASSPGSSGANVLTF. CDR3 in DNA: TGCGCCAGCAGCCCCGGGAGCTCTGGGGCCAACGTCCTGACTTTC. This chain joins TRBV5-1 and TRBJ2-6, with D tentatively TRBD2 (6 bases). Trimming removed 4 bases at V and 0 bases at J, with 8 bases between. The CDR3 contains 15 residues. Per the germline V gene, CDR1 is SGHRS and CDR2 is YFSETQ. The full variable domain, with the rest looked up from reference TRBV5-1 and TRBJ2-6, is KAGVTQTPRYLIKTRGQQVTLSCSPISGHRSVSWYQQTPGQGLQFLFEYFSETQRNKGNFPGRFSGRQFSNSRSEMNVSTLELGDSALYLCASSPGSSGANVLTFGAGSRLTVL.